These T cell receptor beta chains were read from a single sample in a study of T cells in Graves' hyperthyroidism and ophthalmopathy. TCRdb analysed the multiplex PCR reads with MiXCR anew, one entry per CDR3 protein. Here the sample spans hundreds of thousands of distinct CDR3 sequences, 18% being singletons. Sequenced sample: blood. These receptors all stem from a woman aged 45-59 years with Graves' hyperthyroidism that later progressed to Graves' ophthalmopathy. CDR3s include the opening cysteine and the closing phenylalanine or tryptophan. D genes are given only for firm matches. Size tells how often a clone was seen (once, few, many) or the class of an expanded clone, and some rows leave it out.

clone size	V gene	D gene	J gene	CDR3 DNA	CDR3 protein
many	TRBV2	TRBD1	TRBJ2-7	TGTGCCAGCAGTAGGGACAGGGGGGCCCACGAGCAGTACTTC	CASSRDRGAHEQYF
many	TRBV20-1	TRBD1	TRBJ1-2	TGCAGTGCTAGTTCAGGGGGCGATTACTATGGCTACACCTTC	CSASSGGDYYGYTF
many	TRBV2	NA	TRBJ1-5	TGTGCCAGCAGGAGAGGTAGCAATCAGCCCCAGCATTTT	CASRRGSNQPQHF
few	TRBV5-6	TRBD1	TRBJ1-6	TGTGCCAGCAGCGCCGGGACAGGGACCTATAATTCACCCCTCCACTTT	CASSAGTGTYNSPLHF
NA	TRBV12-3/TRBV12-4	TRBD1	TRBJ2-3	TGTGCCAGCAGTTTCCCGGACAGGGTGGCAGATACGCAGTATTTT	CASSFPDRVADTQYF
NA	TRBV19	NA	TRBJ2-5	TGTGCCAGTAGGCAGGCGGGAGAGACCCAGTACTTC	CASRQAGETQYF
NA	TRBV7-9	TRBD1	TRBJ2-6	TGTGCCACGGGACAGATTTTCTCTGGGGCCAACGTCCTGACTTTC	CATGQIFSGANVLTF
many	TRBV6-1	TRBD1	TRBJ1-2	TGTGCCAGTTACCGGGACAGCATCTATGGCTACACCTTC	CASYRDSIYGYTF
many	TRBV20-1	TRBD2	TRBJ2-7	TGCAGTGCTAGAGATCGCGGGGGAGCCTTCTACGAGCAGTACTTC	CSARDRGGAFYEQYF
many	TRBV2	NA	TRBJ2-1	TGTGCCAGCGGGGTTTCGAGCTCCTACAATGAGCAGTTCTTC	CASGVSSSYNEQFF
few	TRBV18	NA	TRBJ1-5	TGTGCCAGCTCAGGCAACAGGCAGGGCGGCAATCAGCCCCAGCATTTT	CASSGNRQGGNQPQHF
many	TRBV12-3/TRBV12-4	TRBD1	TRBJ1-5	TGTGCCAGCAGTTTGGGGGACAGCTACAATCAGCCCCAGCATTTT	CASSLGDSYNQPQHF
many	TRBV12-3/TRBV12-4	NA	TRBJ2-1	TGTGCCAGCAGTTTCTCCGAAGGGCTGGGCAATGAGCAGTTCTTC	CASSFSEGLGNEQFF
many	TRBV12-3/TRBV12-4	NA	TRBJ2-3	TGTGCCAGCAGTCCCCCAATAGCGTTTGAAGCAGATACGCAGTATTTT	CASSPPIAFEADTQYF
NA	TRBV27	NA	TRBJ2-1	TGTGCCAGCAGACTATCACCGGGACACATCTACAATGAGCAGTTCTTC	CASRLSPGHIYNEQFF
many	TRBV7-9	NA	TRBJ2-1	TGTGCCAGCAGCGTATCCGGGACCGTGTCCTACAATGAGCAGTTCTTC	CASSVSGTVSYNEQFF
many	TRBV2	NA	TRBJ1-3	TGTGCCAGCAGTGAAGACAGGGCCTCAAACACCATATATTTT	CASSEDRASNTIYF
NA	TRBV3-1	NA	TRBJ1-5	TGTGCCAGCAGCCAGGCCGGGTCGTCTAGCAATCAGCCCCAGCATTTT	CASSQAGSSSNQPQHF
NA	TRBV19	NA	TRBJ1-3	TGTGCCAGTAGTCTCACACTCACCGCTGGAAACACCATATATTTT	CASSLTLTAGNTIYF
few	TRBV20-1	NA	TRBJ2-1	TGCAGTGCTAGTCGGGCGCAGGGGCGGGGAAATGAGCAGTTCTTC	CSASRAQGRGNEQFF
few	TRBV6-4	TRBD1	TRBJ2-2	TGTGCCAGCAGTCCGACAGGGATCAACACCGGGGAGCTGTTTTTT	CASSPTGINTGELFF
NA	TRBV18	TRBD1	TRBJ1-4	TGTGCCAGCTCAGCCGGACAGGGGGGGAATGAAAAACTGTTTTTT	CASSAGQGGNEKLFF
many	TRBV11-1	NA	TRBJ1-5	TGTGCCAGCAGCTTAGGGTTCAATCAGCCCCAGCATTTT	CASSLGFNQPQHF
NA	TRBV19	NA	TRBJ1-2	TGTGCCAGTACAGACAGGCGCCTTTTTGGCTACACCTTC	CASTDRRLFGYTF
few	TRBV5-4	NA	TRBJ1-1	TGTGCCAGCAGCCAACAGACGGGAAACACTGAAGCTTTCTTT	CASSQQTGNTEAFF
many	TRBV3-1	NA	TRBJ2-3	TGTGCCAGCAGCCACACCAGGGCTTTGCCCACAGATACGCAGTATTTT	CASSHTRALPTDTQYF
many	TRBV2	TRBD1	TRBJ1-4	TGTGCCAGCAGCGGCAGGACAGGGAAGGGTGAAAAACTGTTTTTT	CASSGRTGKGEKLFF
NA	TRBV7-9	NA	TRBJ1-2	TGTGCCAGCAGCTTAGGCAGTAAAGGCTACACCTTC	CASSLGSKGYTF
NA	TRBV19	NA	TRBJ1-4	TGTGCCAGTACCCGGACAGCAACTAATGAAAAACTGTTTTTT	CASTRTATNEKLFF
few	TRBV10-3	TRBD1	TRBJ2-7	TGTGCCTTGCCCCCGGGACAGGGGTTCTCCTACGAGCAGTACTTC	CALPPGQGFSYEQYF
NA	TRBV9	NA	TRBJ2-3	TGTGCCAGCAGCGTACTAGTAGTCCCCGATACGCAGTATTTT	CASSVLVVPDTQYF
NA	TRBV6-9	NA	TRBJ1-3	TGTGCCAGCAGTTACGGGATGGACTCTGGAAACACCATATATTTT	CASSYGMDSGNTIYF
NA	TRBV6-2/TRBV6-3	NA	TRBJ1-2	TGTGCCAGCGGTACTATAATGAGGCGTGGCTACACCTTC	CASGTIMRRGYTF
many	TRBV3-1	NA	TRBJ2-1	TGTGCCAGCAGCCAAGAGAGGGCGGGGGCCCCATACAATGAGCAGTTCTTC	CASSQERAGAPYNEQFF
NA	TRBV9	NA	TRBJ1-5	TGTGCCAGCAGCATAGAAGAAAATCAGCCCCAGCATTTT	CASSIEENQPQHF
many	TRBV7-9	NA	TRBJ1-6	TGTGCCAGCAGCTTACTGAATTCTTCACCCCTCCACTTT	CASSLLNSSPLHF
NA	TRBV6-1	NA	TRBJ1-5	TGTGCCAGCAGTGAAAGGATAAGGTTAGGGACGGTCAATCAGCCCCAGCATTTT	CASSERIRLGTVNQPQHF
many	TRBV20-1	NA	TRBJ2-3	TGCAGTGCAAGGTCTGTCGCAGATACGCAGTATTTT	CSARSVADTQYF
few	TRBV5-4	NA	TRBJ2-7	TGTGCCAGCAGCTTACCGGGAGACCCGGTCTACGAGCAGTACTTC	CASSLPGDPVYEQYF